The clone carrying this T cell receptor beta chain occurred once. No antigen is known for it. This specimen belongs to a study of T cell repertoires in cytomegalovirus infection. MiXCR, applied by TCRdb to the reads, yields one record per CDR3 protein. The data show some 940,000 distinct CDR3 sequences, with around a third seen just once and roughly 13% held by the top ten. Germline V gene lookup returns CDR1 SGHAT and CDR2 FQNNGV. The CDR3 is made up of 13 amino acids. This chain connects TRBV11-2 to TRBJ2-7; 7 nucleotides align to TRBD2. The material sequenced was cultured CD8+ T cells from PBMCs, taken from culture after CMV antigen stimulation. This receptor was taken from a human donor in good health (CMV status not recorded). Some clones in this sample may be carry-over from other donors' samples. The CDR3 nucleotides are TGTGCCAGCACCTTAGACCCTGGGCTAGCGGAAACCGTC. Amino acids: CASTLDPGLAETV.